A selection of T cell receptor beta chains follows, all from one sample in a study of control samples from healthy donors and cancer patients. The data were produced by immunoSEQ multiplex PCR, yet TCRdb's version contains in-frame clones alone and is incomplete. The sample lists tens of thousands of clones, around four fifths seen once, with over 45% in the top ten. The source material was blood. These receptors all stem from a man aged 55-75 years in good health. Both conserved end residues are trimmed from each CDR3.

CDR3 length | V gene | CDR3 protein
12 | TRBV25-1 | ASSDRRSNEKLF
12 | TRBV14 | ASSLDAGGTEAF
14 | TRBV4-3 | ASSQVTSKGFDEQF
10 | TRBV25-1 | ASSVVVGEAF
13 | TRBV18 | ASSPAGARQETQY
14 | TRBV28 | ASSLHSRGFGGGYT
13 | TRBV28 | ASSRAGATNEKLF
14 | TRBV28 | ASSFNSGRLSYEQY
11 | TRBV4-3 | ASSRGTFEKLF
12 | TRBV25-1 | ASSEWGRADTIY
12 | TRBV5-1 | ASRERLSNYGYT
12 | TRBV5-6 | ASSLGGWNSPLH
14 | TRBV5-4 | ASSSLAGGVKNIQY
12 | TRBV7-9 | ASSLSGRALEQY
14 | TRBV2 | ASSEIIGQSSYEQY
13 | TRBV4-2 | ASSLYYSSNQPQH
11 | TRBV12-3/TRBV12-4 | ASRTQNTDTQY
14 | TRBV20-1 | SASSSTSGSTYEQY
13 | TRBV7-8 | ASSPRGALNQPQH
12 | TRBV3-1/TRBV3-2 | ASRLTGRREKLF
15 | TRBV9 | ASSVEAFGQLNTEAF
8 | TRBV6-6 | ASSYSRAF
11 | TRBV7-9 | ASSPQIRNEQF
13 | TRBV30 | AWSAYPGYQETQY
13 | TRBV19 | ASSEGRPRNTEAF
11 | TRBV11-2 | ASSLAPNQPQH
10 | TRBV7-2 | ASSFGGFEQY
11 | TRBV30 | AWIRDRTTEAF
12 | TRBV2 | ATLKLRGRTEAF
14 | TRBV15 | ATSRDGQSSGNTIY
16 | TRBV7-9 | ASSLAGDGGATKNIQY
15 | TRBV7-2 | ASSLGAQSSYNSPLH
13 | TRBV28 | ASSLRAASYNEQF
14 | TRBV14 | ASSQDPLGPVYGYT
12 | TRBV5-5 | ASSLGGLNTEAF
11 | TRBV30 | AWKRTGSGEQY
12 | TRBV5-1 | ASSLRTGPYEQY
12 | TRBV28 | ASSSTLSNYGYT
14 | TRBV18 | ASSLTGGLVTGELF
15 | TRBV4-1 | ASSQGRQPGSYNEQF
12 | TRBV30 | AWSGQGPATEAF
9 | TRBV28 | ASSLSGLAF
13 | TRBV9 | ASSVGVGGPDTQY
12 | TRBV30 | AWSSGIQNTEAF
14 | TRBV3-1/TRBV3-2 | ASSQEDRGKSYGYT
11 | TRBV6-8 | ASIGSGDYGYT
14 | TRBV19 | ASSISGGASLNEQF
12 | TRBV28 | ASRQPDGHYGYT
13 | TRBV18 | ASSPPGGALGTQY
9 | TRBV6-5 | ASGVLETQY
11 | TRBV5-1 | ASSLESVSEQY
12 | TRBV7-9 | ASSSVNGNQPQH